This entry lists 4 T cell receptor beta chains sequenced from one sample in a study of T cell responses to AZD1222 COVID-19 vaccine. Sequenced by immunoSEQ multiplex PCR; TCRdb stores in-frame clones only, minus some. The sample holds approximately 150,000 clones; over 75% are singletons and the top ten take 5% to 6.5%. The source material was peripheral blood, sampled 28 days after the second dose of the MenACWY control vaccine. Receptors originate from an adult who received the MenACWY meningococcal vaccine as a control.

CDR3 region: CASRSGTADEQFF. CDR3 bases: TGTGCCAGCAGATCCGGGACAGCAGATGAGCAGTTCTTC. The rearrangement links TRBV2 to TRBJ2-1; 7 nucleotides match TRBD1. The ends lost 6 bases at V and 8 bases at J; junction bases unmatched: 7. Germline V CDR1 and CDR2: SNHLY, FYNNEI. This CDR3 has 13 residues.

The chain carries TRBV5-1 and TRBJ1-2; possible D gene TRBD1, 6 bases. The CDR3 has 17 residues. Germline V gene sequence: CDR1 SGHRS, CDR2 YFSETQ. The ends were cut back, 0 bases at V and 8 bases at J, with 23 bases in the middle. The CDR3 reads CASSLASSFNRAEGYTF. The CDR3 bases are TGCGCCAGCAGCTTGGCCAGTAGTTTCAACAGGGCGGAGGGCTACACCTTC. Full variable domain (rest looked up from reference TRBV5-1 and TRBJ1-2): KAGVTQTPRYLIKTRGQQVTLSCSPISGHRSVSWYQQTPGQGLQFLFEYFSETQRNKGNFPGRFSGRQFSNSRSEMNVSTLELGDSALYLCASSLASSFNRAEGYTFGSGTRLTVV.

The rearrangement links TRBV24-1 to TRBJ2-5; 8 nucleotides match TRBD1. CDR1 and CDR2 from the germline V gene are KGHDR and SFDVKD. Germline trimming cut 3 bases from V and 5 bases from J; bases unmatched to any gene: 10. The CDR3 has 16 amino acids. CDR3 region: CATSDPTGAYGETQYF. DNA of the CDR3: TGTGCCACCAGTGATCCGACAGGGGCCTACGGGGAGACCCAGTACTTC.

The gene calls are TRBV11-3 and TRBJ2-7; D gene unclear. Germline V lookup: CDR1 SGHNT, CDR2 YENEEA. There are 13 residues in the CDR3. V dropped 0 bases and J dropped 0 bases, with 3 bases sitting between them. The CDR3 sequence: CASSLEGSYEQYF. For the CDR3, the DNA is TGTGCCAGCAGCTTAGAAGGCTCCTACGAGCAGTACTTC.